The TCR beta chain described here comes from a study of blood T cell repertoires in COVID-19. Study context: T cells, B-cell-depleted T cells, or PBMCs provided the cDNA or gDNA that served as material.

V was trimmed by 1 base and J by 5 bases, leaving 9 bases between them. CDR3 length equals 14 residues. The germline V gene has CDR1 SGHRS and CDR2 YFSETQ. Produced via immunoSEQ multiplex PCR; TCRdb's table is partial and in-frame only. The data hold some 250,000 clones, with less than 90% observed a single time. The sample taken for sequencing was peripheral blood. The sequence came from a man aged 60-69 years with acute or convalescent COVID-19. The chain joins TRBV5-1 to TRBJ2-2, with a tentative D call TRBD1 (6 bases). The CDR3 sequence is CASSLWTATGELFF. Written as DNA, the CDR3 is TGCGCCAGCAGCTTGTGGACAGCTACCGGGGAGCTGTTTTTT.